This TCR beta chain appears in the sequencing data of a study of T cell changes during pregnancy in multiple sclerosis. The method was immunoSEQ multiplex PCR; TCRdb's version includes in-frame clones alone and lacks a portion of them. This sample has about 130,000 clones, with around 97% found just once. Trimming removed 3 bases at V and 5 bases at J, with 14 bases between. From germline, CDR1 is SNHLY and CDR2 FYNNEI. The CDR3 length is 14 residues. The origin of this receptor is a female donor with multiple sclerosis, enrolled in a pregnancy study. The chain recombines TRBV2 with TRBJ2-7; no firm D call. The input for sequencing was peripheral blood, taken after pregnancy. The CDR3 nucleotides are TGTGCCAGCAGTGAGTCAGCCCAGGTCCACGAGCAGTACTTC. It codes for CASSESAQVHEQYF.